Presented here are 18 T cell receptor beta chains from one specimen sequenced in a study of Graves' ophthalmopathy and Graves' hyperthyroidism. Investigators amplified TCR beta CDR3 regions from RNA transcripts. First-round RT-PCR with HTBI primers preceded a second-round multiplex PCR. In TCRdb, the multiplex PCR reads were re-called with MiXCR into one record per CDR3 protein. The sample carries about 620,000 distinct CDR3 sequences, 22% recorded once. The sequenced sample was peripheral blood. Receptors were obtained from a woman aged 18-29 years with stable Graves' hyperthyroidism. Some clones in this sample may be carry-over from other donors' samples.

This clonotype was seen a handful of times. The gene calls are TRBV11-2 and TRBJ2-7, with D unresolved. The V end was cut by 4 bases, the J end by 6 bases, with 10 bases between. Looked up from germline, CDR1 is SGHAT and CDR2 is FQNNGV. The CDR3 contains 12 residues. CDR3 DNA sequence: TGTGCCAGCAGCTCTGGAAAGTCCGAGCAGTACTTC. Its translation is CASSSGKSEQYF.

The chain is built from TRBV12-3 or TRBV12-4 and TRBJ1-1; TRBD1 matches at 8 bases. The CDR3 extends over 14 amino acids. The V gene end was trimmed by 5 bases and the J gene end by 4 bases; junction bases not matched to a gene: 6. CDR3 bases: TGTGCCAGCAGTCACACAGGGGGAGGCACTGAAGCTTTCTTT. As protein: CASSHTGGGTEAFF.

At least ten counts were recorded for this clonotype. The CDR3 region has the DNA TGCGCCAGCAGAGAACCGCCCGGCGCGTCTGAAGCTTTCTTT. Translation gives CASREPPGASEAFF. V and J are TRBV5-1 and TRBJ1-1; D is ambiguous. This CDR3 region has 14 residues. Per germline, CDR1 SGHRS and CDR2 YFSETQ. V shed 5 bases and J shed 6 bases, with 17 bases lying between them.

CDR3 region: CASSTGDEDTEAFF. CDR3 DNA: TGTGCCAGTAGTACAGGGGACGAGGACACTGAAGCTTTCTTT. J is TRBJ1-1 and V is TRBV19; weak D call: TRBD1 (6 bases). Looked up from germline, CDR1 is LNHDA and CDR2 is SQIVND (reference sequence). This CDR3 is built from 14 residues. Trimming took 4 bases from V and 3 from J, leaving 12 bases between them.

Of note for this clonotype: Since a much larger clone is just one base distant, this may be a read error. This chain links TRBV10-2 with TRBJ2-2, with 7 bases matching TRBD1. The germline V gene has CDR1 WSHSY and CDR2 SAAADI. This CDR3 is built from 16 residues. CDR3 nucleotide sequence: TGCGCCAGCAGTGTCCAAGGGGGCTTGAATACCGGGGAGCTGTGTTTT. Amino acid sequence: CASSVQGGLNTGELCF.

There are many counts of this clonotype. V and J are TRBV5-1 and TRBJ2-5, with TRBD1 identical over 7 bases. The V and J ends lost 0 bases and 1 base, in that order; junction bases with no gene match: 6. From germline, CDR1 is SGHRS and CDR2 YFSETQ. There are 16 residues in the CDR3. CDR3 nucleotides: TGCGCCAGCAGCTTGGCCTTCGAGGGGGCCCAAGAGACCCAGTACTTC. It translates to CASSLAFEGAQETQYF. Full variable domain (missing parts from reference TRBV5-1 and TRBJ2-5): KAGVTQTPRYLIKTRGQQVTLSCSPISGHRSVSWYQQTPGQGLQFLFEYFSETQRNKGNFPGRFSGRQFSNSRSEMNVSTLELGDSALYLCASSLAFEGAQETQYFGPGTRLLVL.

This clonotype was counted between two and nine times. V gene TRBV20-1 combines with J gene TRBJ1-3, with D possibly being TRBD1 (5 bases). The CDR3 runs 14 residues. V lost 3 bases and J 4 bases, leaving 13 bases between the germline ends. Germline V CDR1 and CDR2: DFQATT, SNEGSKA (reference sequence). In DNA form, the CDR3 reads TGCAGTGCTAGTATGGGGCTAATCGGAAACACCATATATTTT. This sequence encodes CSASMGLIGNTIYF.

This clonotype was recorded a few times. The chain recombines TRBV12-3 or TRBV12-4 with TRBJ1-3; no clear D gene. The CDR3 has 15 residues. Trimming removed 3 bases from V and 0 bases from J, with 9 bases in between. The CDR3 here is CASSFYSNSGNTIYF. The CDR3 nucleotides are TGTGCCAGCAGTTTTTATTCCAACTCTGGAAACACCATATATTTT.

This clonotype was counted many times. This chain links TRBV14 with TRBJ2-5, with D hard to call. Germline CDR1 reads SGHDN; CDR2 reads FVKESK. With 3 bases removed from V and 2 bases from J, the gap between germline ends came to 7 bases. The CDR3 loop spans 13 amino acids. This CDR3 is CASSHGLQETQYF. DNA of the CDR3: TGTGCCAGCAGCCACGGGTTACAAGAGACCCAGTACTTC.

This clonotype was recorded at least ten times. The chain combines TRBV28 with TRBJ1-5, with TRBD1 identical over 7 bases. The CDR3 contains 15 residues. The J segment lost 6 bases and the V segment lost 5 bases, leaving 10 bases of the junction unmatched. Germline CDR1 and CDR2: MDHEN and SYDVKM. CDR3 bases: TGTGCCAGCAGTCCGACAGGGCTTGGGGGTCAGCCCCAGCATTTT. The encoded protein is CASSPTGLGGQPQHF.

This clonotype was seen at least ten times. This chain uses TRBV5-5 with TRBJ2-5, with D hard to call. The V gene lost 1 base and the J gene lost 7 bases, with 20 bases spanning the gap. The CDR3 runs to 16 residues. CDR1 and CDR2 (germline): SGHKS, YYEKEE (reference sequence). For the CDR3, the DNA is TGTGCCAGCAGCTTGTCTTCCGGAGCCCCCTCTAGGACCCAGTACTTC. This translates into CASSLSSGAPSRTQYF. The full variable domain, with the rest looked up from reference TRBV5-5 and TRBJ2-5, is DAGVTQSPTHLIKTRGQQVTLRCSPISGHKSVSWYQQVLGQGPQFIFQYYEKEERGRGNFPDRFSARQFPNYSSELNVNALLLGDSALYLCASSLSSGAPSRTQYFGPGTRLLVL.

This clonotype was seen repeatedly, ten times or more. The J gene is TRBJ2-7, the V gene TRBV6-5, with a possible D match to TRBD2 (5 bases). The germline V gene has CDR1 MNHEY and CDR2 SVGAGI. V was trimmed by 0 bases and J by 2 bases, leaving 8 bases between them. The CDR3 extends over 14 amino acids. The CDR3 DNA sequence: TGTGCCAGCAGTTACTCGAGGGCAGCCTACGAGCAGTACTTC. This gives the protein CASSYSRAAYEQYF.

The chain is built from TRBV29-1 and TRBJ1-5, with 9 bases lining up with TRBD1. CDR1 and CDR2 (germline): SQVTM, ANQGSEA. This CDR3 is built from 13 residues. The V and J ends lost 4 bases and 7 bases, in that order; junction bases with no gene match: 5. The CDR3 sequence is CSVVGDRAQPQHF. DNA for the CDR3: TGCAGCGTTGTGGGGGACAGGGCACAGCCCCAGCATTTT. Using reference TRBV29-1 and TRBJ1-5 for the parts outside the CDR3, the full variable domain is SAVISQKPSRDICQRGTSLTIQCQVDSQVTMMFWYRQQPGQSLTLIATANQGSEATYESGFVIDKFPISRPNLTFSTLTVSNMSPEDSSIYLCSVVGDRAQPQHFGDGTRLSIL.

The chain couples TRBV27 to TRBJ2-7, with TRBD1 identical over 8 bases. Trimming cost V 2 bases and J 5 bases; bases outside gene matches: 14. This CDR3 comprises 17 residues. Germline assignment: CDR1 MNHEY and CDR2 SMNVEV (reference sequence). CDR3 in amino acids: CASSLQGQARPRHEQYF. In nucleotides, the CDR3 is TGTGCCAGCAGTTTACAGGGACAGGCAAGACCTAGACACGAGCAGTACTTC.

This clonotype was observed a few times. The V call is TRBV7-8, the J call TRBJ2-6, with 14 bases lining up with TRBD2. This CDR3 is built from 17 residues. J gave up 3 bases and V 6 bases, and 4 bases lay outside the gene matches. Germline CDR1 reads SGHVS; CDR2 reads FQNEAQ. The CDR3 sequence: CASRAGLAGGGANVLTF. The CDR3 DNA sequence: TGTGCCAGCAGAGCAGGACTAGCGGGAGGTGGGGCCAACGTCCTGACTTTC.

This chain's CDR3 is CSAMERNTGELFF. The CDR3 DNA reads as TGCAGTGCTATGGAGAGGAACACCGGGGAGCTGTTTTTT. The rearrangement joins TRBV20-1 to TRBJ2-2; no clear D gene. The CDR3 runs 13 residues. V lost 4 bases, J lost 1 base, and 7 bases lay in between. The V gene's germline CDR1 is DFQATT and CDR2 SNEGSKA (reference sequence).

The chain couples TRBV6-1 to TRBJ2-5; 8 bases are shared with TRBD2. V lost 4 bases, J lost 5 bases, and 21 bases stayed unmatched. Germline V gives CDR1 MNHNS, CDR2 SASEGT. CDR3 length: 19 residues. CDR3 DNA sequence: TGTGCCAGCAGTGGGACTGGGTTGGCGGGGGGACACCGGGGGGAGACCCAGTACTTC. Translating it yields CASSGTGLAGGHRGETQYF.

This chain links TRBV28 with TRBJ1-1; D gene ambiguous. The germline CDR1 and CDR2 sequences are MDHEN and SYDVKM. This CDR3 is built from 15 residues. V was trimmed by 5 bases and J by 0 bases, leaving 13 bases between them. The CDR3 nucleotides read TGTGCCAGCAGTCAGAGGAGGCAGTTGAACACTGAAGCTTTCTTT. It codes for CASSQRRQLNTEAFF.